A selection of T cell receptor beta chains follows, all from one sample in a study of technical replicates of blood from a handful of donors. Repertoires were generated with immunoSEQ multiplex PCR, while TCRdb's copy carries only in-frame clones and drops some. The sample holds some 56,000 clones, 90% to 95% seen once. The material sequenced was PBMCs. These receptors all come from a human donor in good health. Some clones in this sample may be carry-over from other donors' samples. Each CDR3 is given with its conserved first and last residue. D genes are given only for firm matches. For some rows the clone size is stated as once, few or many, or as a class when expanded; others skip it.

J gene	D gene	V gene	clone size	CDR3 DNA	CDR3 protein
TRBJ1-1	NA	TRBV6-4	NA	TGTGCCAGCCGAAAGGAGGCCCACACTGAAGCTTTCTTT	CASRKEAHTEAFF
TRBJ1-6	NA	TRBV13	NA	TGTGCCAGCAGCGTACTCCAGGGGTATAATTCACCCCTCCACTTT	CASSVLQGYNSPLHF
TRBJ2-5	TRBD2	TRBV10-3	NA	TGTGCCATCAGTGGTGGGGGAGGGGAGACCCAGTACTTC	CAISGGGGETQYF
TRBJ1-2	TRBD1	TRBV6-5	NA	TGTGCCAGCAGTACAGGGGGCGATCGGAATGGCTACACCTTC	CASSTGGDRNGYTF
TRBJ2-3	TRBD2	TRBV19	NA	TGTGCCAGTAGGAGTCCGGGACTAGCGGGAGGGGATACGCAGTATTTT	CASRSPGLAGGDTQYF
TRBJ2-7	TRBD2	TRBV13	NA	TGTGCCAGCAGCTTTGGGTTTGGGGGGGCCTACGAGCAGTACTTC	CASSFGFGGAYEQYF
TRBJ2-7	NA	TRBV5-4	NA	TGTGCCAGCAGCTCGCAGGTAAACCACGAGCAGTACTTC	CASSSQVNHEQYF
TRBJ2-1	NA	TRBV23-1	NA	TGCGCCCAGGGTGAGCAGTTCTTC	CAQGEQFF
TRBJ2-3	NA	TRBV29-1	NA	TGCAGCTCCAGAAGCACAGATACGCAGTATTTT	CSSRSTDTQYF
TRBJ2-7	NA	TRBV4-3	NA	TGCGCCAGCAGCCAAGATTCAACAACCTACGAGCAGTACTTC	CASSQDSTTYEQYF
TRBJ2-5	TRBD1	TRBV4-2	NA	TGTGCCAGCAGCCAAGCCGATAGAGGACAGGGAGGAGAGACCCAGTACTTC	CASSQADRGQGGETQYF
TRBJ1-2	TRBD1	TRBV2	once	TGTGCCAGCAGGGGGGACAGCGCTAACTATGGCTACACCTTC	CASRGDSANYGYTF
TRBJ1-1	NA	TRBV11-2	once	TGTGCCAGCAGCCTTACGGGGAACACTGAAGCTTTCTTT	CASSLTGNTEAFF
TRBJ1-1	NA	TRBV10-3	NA	TGTGCCATCAGTCCCCCGGACAGCAAAAACACTGAAGCTTTCTTT	CAISPPDSKNTEAFF
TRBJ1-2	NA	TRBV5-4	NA	TGTGCCAGCAGCGTGGACCCCTCGGGGAAGGGCTACACCTTC	CASSVDPSGKGYTF
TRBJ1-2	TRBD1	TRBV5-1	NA	TGCGCCAGCAGACCGGACAGGGCCGGTGATGGCTACACCTTC	CASRPDRAGDGYTF
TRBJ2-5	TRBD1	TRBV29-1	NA	TGCAGCGCTCGAACGGGACAGCAAGAGACCCAGTACTTC	CSARTGQQETQYF
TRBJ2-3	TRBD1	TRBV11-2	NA	TGTGCCAGCAGCTCTGGAGACAGGGGGTCTTCGGATACGCAGTATTTT	CASSSGDRGSSDTQYF
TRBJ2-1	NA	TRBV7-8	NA	TGTGCCAGCAGCACTACCGGAGGGCAGTTCTTC	CASSTTGGQFF
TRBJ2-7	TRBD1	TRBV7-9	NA	TGTGCCAGCAGTTCCCAGGGGGCTGGCGACGAGCAGTACTTC	CASSSQGAGDEQYF
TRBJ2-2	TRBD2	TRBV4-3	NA	TGCGCCAGCAGCCAGTGGACTAGCGAGAAGGCCGGGGAGCTGTTTTTT	CASSQWTSEKAGELFF
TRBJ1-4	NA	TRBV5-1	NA	TGCGCCAGCAGCTTGTATCCTGGCAGGGCGGCAACTAATGAAAAACTGTTTTTT	CASSLYPGRAATNEKLFF
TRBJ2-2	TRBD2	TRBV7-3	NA	TGTGCCAGCAGCCCCCGCGGGGGGAACACCGGGGAGCTGTTTTTT	CASSPRGGNTGELFF
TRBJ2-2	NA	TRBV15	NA	TGTGCCACCAGCAACGACGGGATTTCAACGCCCACCGGGGAGCTGTTTTTT	CATSNDGISTPTGELFF
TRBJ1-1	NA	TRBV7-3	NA	TGTGCCAGCAGCTTATATGGGCGAGATGGAGCTTTCTTT	CASSLYGRDGAFF
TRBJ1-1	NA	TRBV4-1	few	TGCGCCAGCAGCCAAGATCCACAGGGGAACACTGAAGCTTTCTTT	CASSQDPQGNTEAFF
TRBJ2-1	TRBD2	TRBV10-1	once	TGCGCCAGCAGTAGCGGGAGCTCCTACAATGAGCAGTTCTTC	CASSSGSSYNEQFF
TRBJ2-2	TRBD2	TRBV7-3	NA	TGTGCCAGCAGCACAAGACTAGCCCGAGGCACCGGGGAGCTGTTTTTT	CASSTRLARGTGELFF
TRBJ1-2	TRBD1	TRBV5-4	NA	TGTGCCAGCAGCTTACCAGGGGGAGCTAACTATGGCTACACCTTC	CASSLPGGANYGYTF
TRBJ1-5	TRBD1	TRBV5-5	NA	TGTGCCAGCAGCTCCGACAGGGGGCGAGGGCAGCCCCAGCATTTT	CASSSDRGRGQPQHF
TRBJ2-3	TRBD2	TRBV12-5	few	TGTGCTAGTGGATTGACCGGGACTAGCGTCGGATTGCAGTATTTT	CASGLTGTSVGLQYF
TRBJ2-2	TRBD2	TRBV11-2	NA	TGTGCCAGCAGCCCCACTAGCGGGCTAGCGAACACCGGGGAGCTGTTTTTT	CASSPTSGLANTGELFF
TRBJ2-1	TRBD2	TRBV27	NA	TGTGCCAGCAGAAGACTAGCGGGGGGGCAGGGAGGTGAGCAGTTCTTC	CASRRLAGGQGGEQFF
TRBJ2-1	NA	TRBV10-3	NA	TGTGCCATCAGGGGGAGTGCGTGGGACTACAATGAGCAGTTCTTC	CAIRGSAWDYNEQFF
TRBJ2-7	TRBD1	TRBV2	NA	TGTGCCAGCAGTGAAGTTGGGACAGGTACCCCCTACGAGCAGTACTTC	CASSEVGTGTPYEQYF
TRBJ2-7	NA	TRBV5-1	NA	TGCGCCAGCAGCTTTCCAGGGGTCTACGAGCAGTACTTC	CASSFPGVYEQYF
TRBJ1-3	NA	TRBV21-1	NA	TGTGCCAGCAGGGACAGGGACTCTGGAAACACCATATATTTT	CASRDRDSGNTIYF
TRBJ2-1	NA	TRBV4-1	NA	TGCGCCAGCAGCCAATCGATTAGTGGTCTTGGGGGGGCCAATGAGCAGTTCTTC	CASSQSISGLGGANEQFF
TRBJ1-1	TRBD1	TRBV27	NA	TGTGCCAGCAGTTCCCACCCACAGGGGGCCGCTTTCTTT	CASSSHPQGAAFF
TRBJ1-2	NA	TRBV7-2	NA	TGTGCCAGCAGCTTAAGCAGGGGTGGTGGCTACACCTTC	CASSLSRGGGYTF
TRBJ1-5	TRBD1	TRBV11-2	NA	TGTGCCAGCAGCCTCCTGGGGACAGAGGGGCAGCCCCAGCATTTT	CASSLLGTEGQPQHF
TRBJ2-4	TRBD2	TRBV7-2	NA	TGTGCCAGCAGCTTTTTAGCGGGAGCTGCCAAAAACATTCAGTACTTC	CASSFLAGAAKNIQYF
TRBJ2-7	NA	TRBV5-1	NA	TGCGCCAGCAGCCTGGCGGGGACACCATACGAGCAGTACTTC	CASSLAGTPYEQYF
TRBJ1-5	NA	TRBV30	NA	TGTGCCTGGAGTGTACATCTTGTGGGCAATCAGCCCCAGCATTTT	CAWSVHLVGNQPQHF
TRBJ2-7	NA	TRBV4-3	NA	TGCGCCAGCAGCCAAGAACAAGACAGCTCCTACGAGCAGTACTTC	CASSQEQDSSYEQYF
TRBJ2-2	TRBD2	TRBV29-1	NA	TGCAGCGTTGACGCGGGGGACACCGGGGAGCTGTTTTTT	CSVDAGDTGELFF
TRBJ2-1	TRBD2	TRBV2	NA	TGTGCCAGCACAACAGCGGGGGGGGTCAATGAGCAGTTCTTC	CASTTAGGVNEQFF
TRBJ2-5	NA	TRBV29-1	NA	TGCAGCGCGCTGGCCCCTTATTGGGAGACCCAGTACTTC	CSALAPYWETQYF
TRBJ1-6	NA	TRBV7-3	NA	TGTGCCGGCGAGAAACGGGGGAATTCACCCCTCCACTTT	CAGEKRGNSPLHF